This TCR beta chain was identified in a study of human T cells and chemical hapten exposure. Study-level background: Donors were sensitized with 2% DPC on the upper inner arm. Broader study findings: TCRs above 1 in 1000 frequency stayed constant with DPC sensitization. Donor immune responses may differ from healthy people's, since all donors had alopecia.

As for this clonotype: Its antigen is currently unknown.

TCRdb itself ran the RACE reads through MiXCR, one entry per CDR3 protein. The profile shows some 90,000 distinct CDR3 sequences, about an eighth of them singletons. Stated time point: patch test 2, 6 weeks after DPC sensitization. Indicated treatment: therapeutic diphenylcyclopropenone sensitization with weekly scalp DPC. Sequenced here: whole blood, sampled in connection with sensitization to the hapten diphenylcyclopropenone (DPC). The sequence derives from a woman in her thirties or forties with alopecia areata. Some clones in this sample may be carry-over from other donors' samples.

DNA of the CDR3: TGTGCCAGCAGTTTACGAGGCGGAAGCACAGATACGCAGTATTTT. Its translation is CASSLRGGSTDTQYF. The chain is built from TRBV28 and TRBJ2-3; no definite D call. Deletions cut 2 bases from V and 0 bases from J, with 9 bases between. In germline, CDR1 is MDHEN, CDR2 SYDVKM. This CDR3 comprises 15 residues.